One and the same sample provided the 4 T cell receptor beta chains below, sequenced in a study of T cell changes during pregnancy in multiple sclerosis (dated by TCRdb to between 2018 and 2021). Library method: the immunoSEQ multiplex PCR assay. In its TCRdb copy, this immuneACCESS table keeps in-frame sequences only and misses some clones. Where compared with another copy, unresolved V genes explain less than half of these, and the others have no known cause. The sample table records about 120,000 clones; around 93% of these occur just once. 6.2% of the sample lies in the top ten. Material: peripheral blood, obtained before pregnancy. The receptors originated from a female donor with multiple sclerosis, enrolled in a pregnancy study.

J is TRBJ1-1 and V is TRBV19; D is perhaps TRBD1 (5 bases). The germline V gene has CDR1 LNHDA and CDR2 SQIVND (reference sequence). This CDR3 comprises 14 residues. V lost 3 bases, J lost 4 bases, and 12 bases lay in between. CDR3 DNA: TGTGCCAGTAGTATCTCAGGGTTGGGCACTGAAGCTTTCTTT. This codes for CASSISGLGTEAFF.

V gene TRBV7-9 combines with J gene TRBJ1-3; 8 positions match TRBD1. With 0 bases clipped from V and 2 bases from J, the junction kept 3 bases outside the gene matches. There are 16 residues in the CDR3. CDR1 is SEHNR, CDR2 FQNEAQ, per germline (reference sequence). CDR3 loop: CASSLAADRAGNTIYF. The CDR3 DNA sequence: TGTGCCAGCAGCTTAGCGGCGGACAGGGCTGGAAACACCATATATTTT.

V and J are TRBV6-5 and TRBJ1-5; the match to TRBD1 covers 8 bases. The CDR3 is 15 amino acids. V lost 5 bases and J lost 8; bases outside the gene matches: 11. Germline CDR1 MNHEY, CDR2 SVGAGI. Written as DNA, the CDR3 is TGTGCCAGCAGTATGAAACCAGGGGGCGCGGAGCCCCAGCATTTT. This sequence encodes CASSMKPGGAEPQHF.

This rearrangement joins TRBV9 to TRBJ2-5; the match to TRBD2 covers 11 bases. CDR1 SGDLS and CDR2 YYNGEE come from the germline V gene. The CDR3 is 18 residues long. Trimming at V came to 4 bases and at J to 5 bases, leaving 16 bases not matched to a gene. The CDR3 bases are TGTGCCAGCAGCTTAGGGTTACTAGCGGGAGCAGTTACGGAGACCCAGTACTTC. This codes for CASSLGLLAGAVTETQYF.